Shown below are 32 T cell receptor beta chains from a single sample sequenced in a study of T cell repertoires in cytomegalovirus infection (dated by TCRdb to between 2018 and 2021). Sequencing was performed on an Illumina HiSeq 1500. TCRdb reworked the public reads: Q25 trimming with fastp, MiXCR clone assembly, productive beta chains retained. Identical CDR3 proteins give one entry, which carries the most common genes and DNA. The sample contains 160,000 or so distinct CDR3 sequences, 17% of them found a single time. The top ten constitute roughly 20% of the sample. The sample taken for sequencing was CD8+ T cells from PBMCs. These receptors were obtained from a human donor in good health (CMV status not recorded). Some clones in this sample may be carry-over from other donors' samples.

The V and J genes are TRBV12-3 or TRBV12-4 and TRBJ1-2; D gene unclear. The CDR3 extends over 13 amino acids. Trimming stripped 6 bases from V and 4 bases from J, with 12 bases between. The CDR3 DNA reads as TGTGCCAGCAGGACCCGGGAGCCCTATGGCTACACCTTC. Translation: CASRTREPYGYTF.

This clonotype was detected many times. The chain links TRBV28 to TRBJ1-4; 8 bases agree with TRBD1. V gave up 3 bases and J gave up 6 bases; unmatched junction bases: 9. Germline V gene data show CDR1 as MDHEN and CDR2 as SYDVKM. This CDR3 contains 16 residues. The CDR3 loop is CASSFGDRRSDEKLFF. DNA for the CDR3: TGTGCCAGCAGTTTCGGGGACAGGCGTTCGGATGAAAAACTGTTTTTT.

In its sample, this clonotype was seen a few times. The rearrangement uses TRBV7-9 and TRBJ2-5, with D hard to call. Germline V gives CDR1 SEHNR, CDR2 FQNEAQ (reference sequence). Deletions cut 5 bases from V and 2 bases from J, with 15 bases between. The CDR3 spans 15 residues. CDR3 bases: TGTGCCAGCAGCAGCCGTGCAGGCCGTCAAGAGACCCAGTACTTC. It is translated as CASSSRAGRQETQYF.

The table lists this clonotype with a few counts. This chain connects TRBV7-8 to TRBJ1-2; possibly TRBD1 for D (5 bases). Trimming removed 5 bases from V and 4 bases from J, with 14 bases in between. The V gene's germline CDR1 is SGHVS and CDR2 FQNEAQ. CDR3 size: 14 residues. Written as DNA, the CDR3 is TGTGCCAGCAGCCCAACTCAGGGCTTCTATGGCTACACCTTC. It specifies CASSPTQGFYGYTF.

The chain combines TRBV5-8 with TRBJ2-3; TRBD2 is a possible D gene (5 bases). The CDR3 has 11 amino acids. Looked up from germline, CDR1 is SGHTS and CDR2 is YDEGEE. V gave up 8 bases and J gave up 5 bases, with 9 bases separating them. The CDR3 is CARMEEDTQYF. CDR3 nucleotides: TGTGCCAGAATGGAGGAAGATACGCAGTATTTT.

The chain uses TRBV9 and TRBJ2-3, with D hard to call. The CDR3 extends over 16 amino acids. The germline CDR1 and CDR2 sequences are SGDLS and YYNGEE. With 0 bases removed from V and 0 bases from J, the gap between germline ends came to 11 bases. CDR3 sequence reads: CASSVGPSHSTDTQYF. The CDR3 DNA reads TGTGCCAGCAGCGTAGGTCCTTCCCATAGCACAGATACGCAGTATTTT.

This clonotype was seen a handful of times. The chain uses TRBV6-5 and TRBJ2-3; unclear D gene. Germline V gives CDR1 MNHEY, CDR2 SVGAGI. The CDR3 has 13 amino acids. V shed 4 bases and J shed 1 base, with 6 bases lying between them. The CDR3 region is CASSLPGTDTQYF. CDR3 DNA sequence: TGTGCCAGCAGTTTACCAGGCACAGATACGCAGTATTTT.

This clonotype came up a few times. This rearrangement joins TRBV4-1 to TRBJ1-3; tentative D call: TRBD1 (6 bases). From germline, CDR1 is MGHRA and CDR2 YSYEKL. V was trimmed by 0 bases and J by 0 bases, leaving 15 bases between them. The CDR3 length is 18 residues. The CDR3 sequence is CASSQDLYRDHSGNTIYF. The CDR3 coding sequence is TGCGCCAGCAGCCAAGATTTATACAGGGACCACTCTGGAAACACCATATATTTT.

This clonotype was observed a few times. The rearrangement joins TRBV7-2 to TRBJ2-2, with 11 bases lining up with TRBD2. Germline V gives CDR1 SGHTA, CDR2 FQGNSA. The CDR3 has 15 amino acids. J lost 9 bases, V lost 4 bases, and 7 bases had no gene match. The CDR3 protein is CASSYSSGRRWELFF. As DNA, the CDR3 is TGTGCCAGCAGCTATTCTAGCGGGAGGAGGTGGGAGCTGTTTTTT. The whole variable domain, remainder taken from reference TRBV7-2 and TRBJ2-2, is GAGVSQSPSNKVTEKGKDVELRCDPISGHTALYWYRQSLGQGLEFLIYFQGNSAPDKSGLPSDRFSAERTGGSVSTLTIQRTQQEDSAVYLCASSYSSGRRWELFFGEGSRLTVL.

This clonotype showed up just a few times. This chain connects TRBV9 to TRBJ1-2; TRBD1 is a possible D gene (5 bases). Trimming took off 0 bases at V and 5 bases at J, with 14 bases between the two ends. From germline, CDR1 is SGDLS and CDR2 YYNGEE. CDR3 length: 15 amino acids. CDR3 protein: CASSVGGTGGYGYTF. CDR3 nucleotide sequence: TGTGCCAGCAGCGTAGGAGGGACGGGAGGTTATGGCTACACCTTC. The full variable domain, its missing parts supplied by reference TRBV9 and TRBJ1-2, is DSGVTQTPKHLITATGQRVTLRCSPRSGDLSVYWYQQSLDQGLQFLIQYYNGEERAKGNILERFSAQQFPDLHSELNLSSLELGDSALYFCASSVGGTGGYGYTFGSGTRLTVV.

The chain carries TRBV28 and TRBJ2-7; 7 nucleotides agree with TRBD1. After removal of 4 bases from V and 4 bases from J, the junction contained 13 bases not matched to a gene. The CDR3 has 16 residues. Germline CDR1 is MDHEN and CDR2 is SYDVKM. CDR3 protein: CASSYPAYQGDYEQYF. The CDR3 bases are TGTGCCAGCAGTTACCCCGCCTATCAGGGGGATTACGAGCAGTACTTC.

The genes are TRBV7-2 and TRBJ2-5, with TRBD2 matching 13 bases. CDR1 SGHTA and CDR2 FQGNSA come from the germline V gene. The V and J ends lost 3 bases and 0 bases, in that order; junction bases with no gene match: 1. This CDR3 is built from 16 residues. In DNA, the CDR3 is TGTGCCAGCAGCTTGGGGACTAGCGGGGACCAAGAGACCCAGTACTTC. Translating gives CASSLGTSGDQETQYF.

For this clonotype: With a much larger clone just one base away, this may be a read error. The V call is TRBV7-2, the J call TRBJ1-1; TRBD1 matches 7 bases. J lost 10 bases, V lost 6 bases, and 11 bases had no gene match. The germline V gene encodes CDR1 SGHTA and CDR2 FQGNSA. The CDR3 contains 13 residues. For the CDR3, the DNA is TGTGCCAGCAGTTACGACAGGGCCCCTCGAGCTTTCTTT. This codes for CASSYDRAPRAFF.

The V and J genes are TRBV28 and TRBJ2-7; TRBD2 aligns across 7 bases. This CDR3 has 13 residues. Germline CDR1 reads MDHEN; CDR2 reads SYDVKM. Trimming removed 3 bases from V and 6 bases from J; junction bases left unmatched: 5. The CDR3 loop is CASSFNPGGEQYF. The DNA for the CDR3 is TGTGCCAGCAGTTTTAATCCGGGAGGCGAGCAGTACTTC. Based on the CDR3 plus reference TRBV28 and TRBJ2-7, the full variable domain is DVKVTQSSRYLVKRTGEKVFLECVQDMDHENMFWYRQDPGLGLRLIYFSYDVKMKEKGDIPEGYSVSREKKERFSLILESASTNQTSMYLCASSFNPGGEQYFGPGTRLTVT.

The J gene is TRBJ2-7, the V gene TRBV6-2 or TRBV6-3, with D possibly matching TRBD2 (5 bases). This CDR3 has 12 residues. Germline V CDR1 and CDR2: MNHEY, SVGEGT. V dropped 4 bases and J dropped 5 bases, with 9 bases sitting between them. In DNA form, the CDR3 reads TGTGCCAGCAGTTTTGACTACCACGAGCAGTACTTC. Amino acid sequence: CASSFDYHEQYF.

CDR3 sequence reads: CASSQTSGYNEQFF. The CDR3 nucleotides read TGTGCCAGCAGCCAGACTAGCGGGTACAATGAGCAGTTCTTC. This chain connects TRBV28 to TRBJ2-1, with 10 nucleotides matching TRBD2. V shed 6 bases and J 4 bases; nucleotides not matched to a gene: 3. Per germline, CDR1 MDHEN and CDR2 SYDVKM. The CDR3 runs to 14 residues.

This clonotype turned up a few times. The chain carries TRBV5-1 and TRBJ2-1; 7 bases line up with TRBD2. CDR3 length: 18 residues. The junction had 21 bases not matched to a gene; V was cut back by 4 bases and J by 8 bases. Germline CDR1 reads SGHRS; CDR2 reads YFSETQ. CDR3 in amino acids: CASSPGGFLASSRDEQFF. The CDR3, as DNA: TGCGCCAGCAGCCCGGGAGGATTTTTGGCTAGTAGTCGCGATGAGCAGTTCTTC.

This chain uses TRBV7-8 with TRBJ2-3; TRBD2 agrees at 7 bases. J gave up 5 bases and V 5 bases, and 13 bases lay outside the gene matches. This CDR3 region has 16 residues. CDR1 and CDR2 (germline): SGHVS, FQNEAQ. In nucleotides, the CDR3 is TGTGCCAGCAGCACCCGACTAGCCGGTTTGCAAGATACGCAGTATTTT. This gives the protein CASSTRLAGLQDTQYF.

This clonotype appeared a few times. The V call is TRBV4-1, the J call TRBJ2-2; no reliable D call. Trimming cost V 3 bases and J 1 base, with 9 bases left between them. From germline, CDR1 is MGHRA and CDR2 YSYEKL. The CDR3 sequence is 15 residues long. The CDR3 bases are TGCGCCAGCAGCCACCCGGGCCAGAACACCGGGGAGCTGTTTTTT. Translated, it gives CASSHPGQNTGELFF.

On this clonotype itself: A read error is likely, as this CDR3 ends without the conserved phenylalanine or tryptophan. J is TRBJ2-2 and V is TRBV20-1; 12 bases fit TRBD2. Trimming took 0 bases from V and 5 from J; bases not matched to a gene: 1. Germline-derived CDR1 and CDR2 are DFQATT and SNEGSKA (reference sequence). This CDR3 is 15 amino acids long. The CDR3 DNA sequence: TGCAGTGCTAGAGAACTAGCGGGGGGAACCGGGGAGCTGTTTTTA. It is translated as CSARELAGGTGELFL.

This clonotype has a count of ten or more. The chain has TRBV5-6 and TRBJ2-1; possibly TRBD1 or TRBD2 for D (5 bases each). From germline, CDR1 is SGHDT and CDR2 YYEEEE. CDR3 size: 14 residues. Trimming took off 4 bases at V and 9 bases at J, with 17 bases between the two ends. The CDR3 nucleotides read TGTGCCAGCAGCCCTATGGGACCGCCATCTGAGCAGTTCTTC. Its translation: CASSPMGPPSEQFF.

About this clonotype: The CDR3 does not close with the conserved phenylalanine or tryptophan, likely indicating a read error. This chain connects TRBV11-2 to TRBJ2-3; 8 bases match TRBD1. Germline V gene sequence: CDR1 SGHAT, CDR2 FQNNGV. J was trimmed by 2 bases and V by 6 bases; bases with no gene match: 7. The CDR3 totals 15 residues. Here the CDR3 reads CASSTGTGHTDTQYL. The CDR3 region has the DNA TGTGCCAGCAGTACCGGGACAGGACACACAGATACGCAGTATTTA.

As for this clonotype: One junction end does not reproduce the germline sequence, and a read error may be involved. The J gene is TRBJ2-7, the V gene TRBV25-1; D ambiguous. This CDR3 has 13 amino acids. From germline, CDR1 is MGHDK and CDR2 SYGVNS. The CDR3 is CASSDSDTYEQYF. The DNA for the CDR3 is TGTGCCAGCAGTGATTCTGATACCTACGAACAGTACTTC.

This clonotype was seen more than once but under ten times. The chain carries TRBV5-5 and TRBJ2-3, with a tentative D call TRBD1 (6 bases). The ends were cut back, 2 bases at V and 2 bases at J, with 24 bases in the middle. The CDR3 sequence is 19 residues long. The germline V gene encodes CDR1 SGHKS and CDR2 YYEKEE (reference sequence). CDR3 DNA: TGTGCCAGCAGCTTCTTAGGTGGGGGCGAGGGGTCCAACACAGATACGCAGTATTTT. Protein: CASSFLGGGEGSNTDTQYF.

This clonotype was found many times. This rearrangement joins TRBV7-2 to TRBJ2-7; 10 nucleotides match TRBD2. The CDR3 loop spans 14 amino acids. Germline values: CDR1 SGHTA, CDR2 FQGNSA. The trim removed 5 bases at V and 4 bases at J, leaving 5 bases unmatched. The CDR3 protein is CASSESGGAYEQYF. The CDR3, as DNA: TGTGCCAGCAGCGAAAGCGGGGGGGCTTACGAGCAGTACTTC.

The chain is built from TRBV6-6 and TRBJ2-7; 7 bases fit TRBD1. The junction had 4 bases not matched to a gene; V was cut back by 4 bases and J by 4 bases. Germline loops: CDR1 MNHNY, CDR2 SVGAGI (reference sequence). The CDR3 runs 13 residues. The CDR3 coding sequence is TGTGCCAGCAGTTCCAGGGGGTGGTACGAGCAGTACTTC. Its translation is CASSSRGWYEQYF.

The chain employs TRBV7-2 and TRBJ2-3, with 9 bases fitting TRBD2. The CDR3 is made up of 16 amino acids. The V gene end was trimmed by 4 bases and the J gene end by 1 base; junction bases not matched to a gene: 6. CDR1 and CDR2 from the germline V gene are SGHTA and FQGNSA. This CDR3 reads CASSSISGRGTDTQYF. The CDR3 nucleotides read TGTGCCAGCAGCTCAATTAGCGGGAGAGGCACAGATACGCAGTATTTT.

The V gene is TRBV4-3, the J gene TRBJ2-1, with D possibly matching TRBD2 (7 bases). V was clipped by 4 bases and J by 10 bases, with 23 bases between them. Germline values: CDR1 LGHNA, CDR2 YSLEER. This CDR3 is built from 16 residues. The CDR3 here is CASSPRGGGYNREQFF. The CDR3 DNA reads as TGCGCCAGCAGCCCTAGGGGGGGGGGTTATAACCGCGAGCAGTTCTTC.

This clonotype was picked up a small number of times. The J gene is TRBJ2-1, the V gene TRBV29-1, with 8 bases aligning to TRBD2. J was trimmed by 7 bases and V by 6 bases; bases with no gene match: 8. The CDR3 is made up of 13 amino acids. Germline CDR1 reads SQVTM; CDR2 reads ANQGSEA. The CDR3 DNA reads TGCAGCGTCCCTGGGCGGGAGGCTAATGAGCAGTTCTTC. Translation: CSVPGREANEQFF.

This clonotype was seen a few times. V gene TRBV14 combines with J gene TRBJ2-3; perhaps TRBD2 as D (5 bases). The CDR3 extends over 14 amino acids. The V gene lost 4 bases and the J gene lost 1 base, with 9 bases spanning the gap. CDR1 is SGHDN, CDR2 FVKESK, per germline. In nucleotides, the CDR3 is TGTGCCAGCAGCCCCATACTAGGCACAGATACGCAGTATTTT. Translating it yields CASSPILGTDTQYF.

The genes are TRBV6-5 and TRBJ1-1; D is unclear. The CDR3 totals 14 residues. The V gene's germline CDR1 is MNHEY and CDR2 SVGAGI. Trimming removed 0 bases at V and 6 bases at J, with 11 bases between. The CDR3 sequence is CASSYSIGKPEAFF. The CDR3 DNA reads TGTGCCAGCAGTTACTCTATTGGAAAGCCTGAAGCTTTCTTT.

In this sample, this clonotype turned up many times. The chain has TRBV7-2 and TRBJ1-5; TRBD1 is a possible D gene (5 bases). V lost 4 bases and J 15 bases, leaving 16 bases between the germline ends. This CDR3 comprises 12 residues. CDR1 is SGHTA, CDR2 FQGNSA, per germline. The CDR3 loop is CASSWDPLSLHF. The DNA of the CDR3 is TGTGCCAGCAGCTGGGACCCCTTAAGTTTGCATTTT.